A single sample gave rise to the 16 T cell receptor beta chains below, sequenced in a study of T cell responses to AZD1222 COVID-19 vaccine. Libraries were prepared by immunoSEQ multiplex PCR; TCRdb keeps only in-frame clonotypes and omits some of them. This sample yields about 150,000 clones, of which around 88% are seen a single time; 1.1% belongs to the top ten. Material: peripheral blood, obtained 28 days after the second AZD1222 dose. The receptors were sampled from an adult who received the AZD1222 COVID-19 vaccine.

This clone was seen only a few times. The chain has TRBV5-1 and TRBJ1-6; D is unclear. With 4 bases removed from V and 9 bases from J, the gap between germline ends came to 17 bases. The CDR3 contains 15 residues. Germline assignment: CDR1 SGHRS and CDR2 YFSETQ. CDR3 protein: CASSPGSYDGSPLHF. Here the CDR3 DNA reads TGCGCCAGCAGCCCCGGGTCCTACGATGGTTCACCCCTCCACTTT.

The chain couples TRBV15 to TRBJ2-7; TRBD1 agrees at 10 bases. The CDR3 loop spans 15 amino acids. V was pared by 4 bases and J by 3 bases, with 6 bases of the junction left unmatched. CDR1 and CDR2 from the germline V gene are LNHNV and YYDKDF (reference sequence). CDR3 nucleotide sequence: TGTGCCACCAGCACCGAGACAGGGGGCTACTACGAGCAGTACTTC. Translating gives CATSTETGGYYEQYF. The full variable domain, its missing parts supplied by reference TRBV15 and TRBJ2-7, is DAMVIQNPRYQVTQFGKPVTLSCSQTLNHNVMYWYQQKSSQAPKLLFHYYDKDFNNEADTPDNFQSRRPNTSFCFLDIRSPGLGDTAMYLCATSTETGGYYEQYFGPGTRLTVT.

V and J are TRBV29-1 and TRBJ2-1; D is ambiguous. CDR3 length: 12 residues. Germline V CDR1 and CDR2: SQVTM, ANQGSEA. V was pared by 7 bases and J by 4 bases, with 11 bases between. In nucleotides, the CDR3 is TGCAGCGGGGCGGTTGCTTACAATGAGCAGTTCTTC. This codes for CSGAVAYNEQFF.

This chain connects TRBV4-3 to TRBJ1-1; TRBD1 aligns across 8 bases. CDR1 LGHNA and CDR2 YSLEER come from the germline V gene. V lost 2 bases to trimming and J lost 5 bases; unmatched junction nucleotides: 13. The CDR3 runs to 17 residues. CDR3 sequence: CASSQTPKDRGGTEAFF. In nucleotides, the CDR3 is TGCGCCAGCAGCCAAACCCCCAAAGACAGGGGAGGAACTGAAGCTTTCTTT.

The chain uses TRBV4-2 and TRBJ2-7; tentatively, D is TRBD2 (6 bases). Germline CDR1 LGHNA, CDR2 YNFKEQ. The CDR3 is made up of 16 amino acids. Trimming shortened V by 1 base and J by 0 bases, and 13 bases separated the two germline ends. For the CDR3, the DNA is TGTGCCAGCAGCCAAGTAGGCGGGGCTAGCTCCTACGAGCAGTACTTC. It specifies CASSQVGGASSYEQYF.

The genes are TRBV19 and TRBJ1-2; 7 nucleotides line up with TRBD1. Unmatched junction bases numbered 7, after V lost 4 bases and J lost 5 bases. Germline-derived CDR1 and CDR2 are LNHDA and SQIVND (reference sequence). CDR3 length: 14 amino acids. The CDR3 here is CASSTGQAGYGYTF. The DNA for the CDR3 is TGTGCCAGTAGTACCGGACAGGCGGGATATGGCTACACCTTC.

The rearrangement uses TRBV10-3 and TRBJ2-3; no clear D. Trimming left V 11 bases short and J 10 bases short, with 7 bases between. Germline V gene sequence: CDR1 ENHRY, CDR2 SYGVKD. CDR3 size: 8 residues. CDR3 sequence reads: CADDAQYF. The CDR3 DNA reads as TGTGCCGACGACGCGCAGTATTTT.

CDR3 bases: TGTGCCAGCAGTGAAGTGGGGCTTAGCGCAGATACGCAGTATTTT. It codes for CASSEVGLSADTQYF. The chain links TRBV2 to TRBJ2-3; D could derive from TRBD1 or TRBD2 (5 bases each). Germline values: CDR1 SNHLY, CDR2 FYNNEI. V was clipped by 1 base and J by 4 bases, with 12 bases between them. The CDR3 covers 15 residues.

The CDR3 region is CASSQDEGRQFTDTQYF. In nucleotides, the CDR3 is TGTGCCAGCAGCCAAGATGAGGGGCGGCAATTCACAGATACGCAGTATTTT. The chain joins TRBV3-1 (or the pseudogene TRBV3-2) to TRBJ2-3, with D perhaps TRBD1 or TRBD2 (5 bases each). Trimming took 0 bases from V and 2 from J, leaving 15 bases between them. Germline-derived CDR1 and CDR2 are LGHDT and YNNKEL (reference sequence). The CDR3 loop spans 17 amino acids.

V and J are TRBV7-9 and TRBJ1-2, with 7 bases fitting TRBD1. CDR1 and CDR2 from the germline V gene are SEHNR and FQNEAQ (reference sequence). The CDR3 is 14 amino acids. The junction had 7 bases not matched to a gene; V was cut back by 5 bases and J by 4 bases. The CDR3 nucleotides are TGTGCCAGCAGCCCTGGGGGACAGCTCTATGGCTACACCTTC. It encodes CASSPGGQLYGYTF. Together with reference TRBV7-9 and TRBJ1-2, the CDR3 gives the full variable domain: DTGVSQNPRHKITKRGQNVTFRCDPISEHNRLYWYRQTLGQGPEFLTYFQNEAQLEKSRLLSDRFSAERPKGSFSTLEIQRTEQGDSAMYLCASSPGGQLYGYTFGSGTRLTVV.

The chain is built from TRBV5-4 and TRBJ2-7; tentative D call: TRBD2 (6 bases). V gave up 6 bases and J gave up 1 base, with 11 bases separating them. The CDR3 is 13 amino acids. Germline V gene lookup returns CDR1 SGHNT and CDR2 YYREEE (reference sequence). The CDR3 spells CASNRRGSYEQYF. In DNA, the CDR3 is TGTGCCAGCAATAGGAGGGGATCCTACGAGCAGTACTTC.

The V and J genes are TRBV6-4 and TRBJ2-1; possibly TRBD2 for D (7 bases). V lost 0 bases to trimming and J lost 2 bases, with 11 bases between them. The CDR3 totals 16 residues. Germline CDR1 and CDR2: MRHNA and SNTAGT. For the CDR3, the DNA is TGTGCCAGCAGTGACTCTAAGGGGGGGGCCTACAATGAGCAGTTCTTC. This translates into CASSDSKGGAYNEQFF.

This clone is a singleton in its sample. This chain links TRBV5-6 with TRBJ2-7; D may be TRBD2 (5 bases). V was pared by 4 bases and J by 2 bases, with 10 bases between. Germline V gives CDR1 SGHDT, CDR2 YYEEEE. CDR3 length: 13 amino acids. This chain's CDR3 is CASSRDGTYEQYF. The CDR3 DNA sequence: TGTGCCAGCAGCCGGGATGGGACCTACGAGCAGTACTTC.

The gene calls are TRBV7-9 and TRBJ2-7; perhaps TRBD1 as D (6 bases). CDR1 and CDR2 (germline): SEHNR, FQNEAQ (reference sequence). Trimming took 3 bases from V and 0 from J, leaving 9 bases between them. The CDR3 extends over 14 amino acids. CDR3 nucleotides: TGTGCCAGCAGCTTCCGGGACAACTCCTACGAGCAGTACTTC. This gives the protein CASSFRDNSYEQYF. Full variable domain (missing parts from reference TRBV7-9 and TRBJ2-7): DTGVSQNPRHKITKRGQNVTFRCDPISEHNRLYWYRQTLGQGPEFLTYFQNEAQLEKSRLLSDRFSAERPKGSFSTLEIQRTEQGDSAMYLCASSFRDNSYEQYFGPGTRLTVT.

This clone was seen only a few times. V is TRBV24-1 and J is TRBJ2-2; perhaps TRBD2 as D (5 bases). Between the trimmed V and J ends, which lost 5 bases and 6 bases, there was a span of 6 bases. Germline CDR1 KGHDR, CDR2 SFDVKD. The CDR3 has 12 amino acids. The CDR3 nucleotides read TGTGCCACCAGTGGGGGAGCCGGGGAGCTGTTTTTT. Its protein product is CATSGGAGELFF.

The rearrangement joins TRBV5-1 to TRBJ1-1; D remains unclear. V dropped 0 bases and J dropped 0 bases, with 9 bases sitting between them. CDR3 size: 15 residues. CDR1 and CDR2 from the germline V gene are SGHRS and YFSETQ. CDR3 sequence: CASSLGLVMNTEAFF. DNA of the CDR3: TGCGCCAGCAGCTTGGGGTTAGTCATGAACACTGAAGCTTTCTTT.